The present entry profiles one T cell receptor (beta chain) with its context. Antigen specificity is unknown. Relative to the germline gene, one junction end is altered; a read error may explain this. TCRdb re-analysed the RT-PCR reads in MiXCR, keeping a single row per CDR3 protein. The sample has around 760,000 distinct CDR3 sequences; about 15% are singletons. This CDR3 contains 12 residues. CDR1 and CDR2 from the germline V gene are LNHDA and SQIVND (reference sequence). The sample originates from a study of response to subunit inactivated influenza vaccine. General observations from the study: The authors suggested that few new T cells are recruited per seasonal influenza vaccination.

This specimen consisted of PBMCs from blood, obtained approximately 15 days before vaccination. V and J are TRBV19 and TRBJ2-1; TRBD1 or TRBD2 may be the D gene (5 bases each). This clonotype was sampled from a man between 50 and 59 years old who received an inactivated influenza vaccine. This CDR3 is CACSTYPGRRLF. The CDR3 region has the DNA TGTGCCTGTAGTACCTACCCGGGACGTAGGCTCTTC.